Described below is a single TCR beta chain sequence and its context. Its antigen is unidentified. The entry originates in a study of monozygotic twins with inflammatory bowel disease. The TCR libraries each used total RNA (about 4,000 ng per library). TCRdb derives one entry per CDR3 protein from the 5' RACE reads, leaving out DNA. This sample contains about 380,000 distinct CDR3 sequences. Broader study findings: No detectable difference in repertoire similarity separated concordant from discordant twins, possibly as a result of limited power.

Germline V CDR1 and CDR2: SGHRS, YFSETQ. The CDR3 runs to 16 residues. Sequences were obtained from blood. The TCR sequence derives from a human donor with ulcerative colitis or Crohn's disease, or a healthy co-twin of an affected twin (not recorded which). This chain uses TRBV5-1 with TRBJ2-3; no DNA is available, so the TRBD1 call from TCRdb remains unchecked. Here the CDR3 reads CASSLGRQEGADTQYF.